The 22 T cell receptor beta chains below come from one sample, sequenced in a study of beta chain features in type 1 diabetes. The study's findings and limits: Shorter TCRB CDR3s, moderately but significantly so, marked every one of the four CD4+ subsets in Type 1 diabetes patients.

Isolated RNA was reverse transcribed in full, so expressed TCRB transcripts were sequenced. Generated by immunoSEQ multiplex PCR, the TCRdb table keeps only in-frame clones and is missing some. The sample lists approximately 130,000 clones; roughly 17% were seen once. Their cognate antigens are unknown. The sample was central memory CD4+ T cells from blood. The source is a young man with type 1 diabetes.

The DNA of the CDR3 is TGTGCCAGCAGCTCACAGGGCTCTGGAAACACCATATATTTT. Its protein is CASSSQGSGNTIYF. This chain links TRBV7-2 with TRBJ1-3; D perhaps matches TRBD1 (6 bases). Per germline, CDR1 SGHTA and CDR2 FQGNSA. The CDR3 extends over 14 amino acids. Trimming took off 4 bases at V and 0 bases at J, with 7 bases between the two ends.

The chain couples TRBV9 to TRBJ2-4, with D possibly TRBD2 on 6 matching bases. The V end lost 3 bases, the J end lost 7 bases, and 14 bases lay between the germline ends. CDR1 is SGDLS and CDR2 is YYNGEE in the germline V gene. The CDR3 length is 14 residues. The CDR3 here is CASSAGTPFNIQYF. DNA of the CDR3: TGTGCCAGCAGCGCCGGGACTCCCTTTAACATTCAGTACTTC.

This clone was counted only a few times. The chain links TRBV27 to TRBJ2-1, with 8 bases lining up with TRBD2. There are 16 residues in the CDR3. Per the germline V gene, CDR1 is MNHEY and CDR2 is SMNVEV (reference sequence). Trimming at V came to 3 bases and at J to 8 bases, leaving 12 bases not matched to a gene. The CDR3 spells CASSLRSGGVLDEQFF. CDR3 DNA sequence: TGTGCCAGCAGTTTGCGGTCGGGAGGGGTTTTAGATGAGCAGTTCTTC.

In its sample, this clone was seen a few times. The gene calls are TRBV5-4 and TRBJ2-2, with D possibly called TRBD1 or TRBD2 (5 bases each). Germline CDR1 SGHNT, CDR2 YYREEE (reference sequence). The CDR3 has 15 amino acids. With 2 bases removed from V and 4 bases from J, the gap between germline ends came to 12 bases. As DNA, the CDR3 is TGTGCCAGCAGCTTCTCCGGGACGTCCACCGGGGAGCTGTTTTTT. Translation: CASSFSGTSTGELFF. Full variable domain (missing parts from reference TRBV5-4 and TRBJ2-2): ETGVTQSPTHLIKTRGQQVTLRCSSQSGHNTVSWYQQALGQGPQFIFQYYREEENGRGNFPPRFSGLQFPNYSSELNVNALELDDSALYLCASSFSGTSTGELFFGEGSRLTVL.

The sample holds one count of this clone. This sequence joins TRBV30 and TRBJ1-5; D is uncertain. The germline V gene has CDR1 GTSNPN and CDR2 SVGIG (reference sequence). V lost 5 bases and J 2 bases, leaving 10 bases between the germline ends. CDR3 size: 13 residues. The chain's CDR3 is CAWQVGGNQPQHF. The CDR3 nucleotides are TGTGCCTGGCAGGTGGGTGGCAATCAGCCCCAGCATTTT.

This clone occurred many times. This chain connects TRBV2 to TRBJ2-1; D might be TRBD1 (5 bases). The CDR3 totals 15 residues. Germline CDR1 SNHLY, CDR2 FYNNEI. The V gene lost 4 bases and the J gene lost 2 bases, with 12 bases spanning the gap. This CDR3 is CASSVQVVTYNEQFF. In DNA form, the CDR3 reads TGTGCCAGCAGTGTACAGGTAGTCACCTACAATGAGCAGTTCTTC.

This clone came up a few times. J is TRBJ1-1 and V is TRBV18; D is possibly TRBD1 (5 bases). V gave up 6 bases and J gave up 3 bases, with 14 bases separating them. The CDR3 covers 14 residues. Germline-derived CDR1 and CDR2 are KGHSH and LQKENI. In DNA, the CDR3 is TGTGCCAGCTCGCAGACCGACAGTGACACTGAAGCTTTCTTT. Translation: CASSQTDSDTEAFF.

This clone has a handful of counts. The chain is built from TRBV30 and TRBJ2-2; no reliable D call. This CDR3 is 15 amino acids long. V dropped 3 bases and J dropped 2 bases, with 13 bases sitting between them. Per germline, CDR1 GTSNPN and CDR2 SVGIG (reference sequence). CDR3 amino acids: CAWRYGELNTGELFF. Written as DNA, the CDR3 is TGTGCCTGGAGGTACGGAGAACTAAACACCGGGGAGCTGTTTTTT.

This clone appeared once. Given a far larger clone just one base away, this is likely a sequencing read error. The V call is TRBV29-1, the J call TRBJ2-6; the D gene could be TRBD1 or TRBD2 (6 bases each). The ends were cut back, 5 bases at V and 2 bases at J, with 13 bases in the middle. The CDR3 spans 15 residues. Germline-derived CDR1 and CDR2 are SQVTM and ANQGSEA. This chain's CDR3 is CSVPGATAGANVLTF. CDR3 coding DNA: TGCAGCGTTCCGGGGGCGACCGCTGGGGCCAACGTCCTGACTTTC.

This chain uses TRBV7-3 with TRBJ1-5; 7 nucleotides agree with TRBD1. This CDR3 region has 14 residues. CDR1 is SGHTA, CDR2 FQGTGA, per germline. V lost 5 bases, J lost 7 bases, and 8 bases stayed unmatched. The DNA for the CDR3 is TGTGCCAGCAGCCCCGACAGGGAGGGGCAGCCCCAGCATTTT. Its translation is CASSPDREGQPQHF.

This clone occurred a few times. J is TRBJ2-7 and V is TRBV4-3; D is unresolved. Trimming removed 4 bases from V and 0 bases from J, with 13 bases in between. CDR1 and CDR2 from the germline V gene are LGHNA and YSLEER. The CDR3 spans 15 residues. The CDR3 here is CASSRSSRGSYEQYF. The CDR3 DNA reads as TGCGCCAGCAGCCGAAGTTCTCGAGGCTCCTACGAGCAGTACTTC.

In DNA form, the CDR3 reads TGCGCCAGCAGCTTGGCCGGAGGATCCAATGAGCAGTTCTTC. Residues: CASSLAGGSNEQFF. The chain recombines TRBV5-1 with TRBJ2-1, with a possible D match to TRBD2 (5 bases). The length of the CDR3 is 14 residues. Trimming took 0 bases from V and 6 from J, leaving 10 bases between them. CDR1 is SGHRS and CDR2 is YFSETQ in the germline V gene. Supplemented by reference TRBV5-1 and TRBJ2-1, the full variable domain reads KAGVTQTPRYLIKTRGQQVTLSCSPISGHRSVSWYQQTPGQGLQFLFEYFSETQRNKGNFPGRFSGRQFSNSRSEMNVSTLELGDSALYLCASSLAGGSNEQFFGPGTRLTVL.

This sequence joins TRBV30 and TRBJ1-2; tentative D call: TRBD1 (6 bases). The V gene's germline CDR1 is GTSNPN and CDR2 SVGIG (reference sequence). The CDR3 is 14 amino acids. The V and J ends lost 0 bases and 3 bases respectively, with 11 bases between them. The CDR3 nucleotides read TGTGCCTGGAGTGTTAGTCAGGGGTACTATGGCTACACCTTC. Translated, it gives CAWSVSQGYYGYTF.

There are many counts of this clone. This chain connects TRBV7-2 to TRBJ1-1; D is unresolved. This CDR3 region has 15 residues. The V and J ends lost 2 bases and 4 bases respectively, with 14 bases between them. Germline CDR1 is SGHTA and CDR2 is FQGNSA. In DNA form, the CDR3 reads TGTGCCAGCAGCTTAAAGGGAAGGTCTACCACTGAAGCTTTCTTT. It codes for CASSLKGRSTTEAFF. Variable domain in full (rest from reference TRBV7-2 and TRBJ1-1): GAGVSQSPSNKVTEKGKDVELRCDPISGHTALYWYRQSLGQGLEFLIYFQGNSAPDKSGLPSDRFSAERTGGSVSTLTIQRTQQEDSAVYLCASSLKGRSTTEAFFGQGTRLTVV.

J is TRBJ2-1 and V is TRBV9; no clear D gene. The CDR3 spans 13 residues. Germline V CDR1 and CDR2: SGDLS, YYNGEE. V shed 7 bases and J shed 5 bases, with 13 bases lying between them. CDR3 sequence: CASAYSSNNEQFF. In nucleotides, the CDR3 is TGTGCCAGCGCGTACAGTTCAAACAATGAGCAGTTCTTC.

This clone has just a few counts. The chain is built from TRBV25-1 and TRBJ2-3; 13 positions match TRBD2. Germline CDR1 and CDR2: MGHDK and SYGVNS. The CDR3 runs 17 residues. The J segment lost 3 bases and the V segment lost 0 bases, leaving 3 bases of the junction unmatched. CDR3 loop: CASSEYPGLAGTDTQYF. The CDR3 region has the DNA TGTGCCAGCAGTGAATATCCGGGACTAGCGGGAACAGATACGCAGTATTTT.

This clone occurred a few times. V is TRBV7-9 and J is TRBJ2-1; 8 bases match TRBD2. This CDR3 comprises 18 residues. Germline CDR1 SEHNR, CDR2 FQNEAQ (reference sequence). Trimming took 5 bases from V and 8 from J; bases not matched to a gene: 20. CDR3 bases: TGTGCCAGCAGCCCCTGGGGGAACGGGAGGGATGTTTCCTATGAGCAGTTCTTC. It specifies CASSPWGNGRDVSYEQFF.

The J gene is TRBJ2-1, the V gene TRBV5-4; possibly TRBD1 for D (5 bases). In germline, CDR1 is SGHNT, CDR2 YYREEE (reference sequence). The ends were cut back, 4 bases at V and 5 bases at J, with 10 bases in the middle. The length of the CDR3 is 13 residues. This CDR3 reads CASSVDRNNEQFF. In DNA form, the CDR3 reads TGTGCCAGCAGCGTCGACAGAAACAATGAGCAGTTCTTC.

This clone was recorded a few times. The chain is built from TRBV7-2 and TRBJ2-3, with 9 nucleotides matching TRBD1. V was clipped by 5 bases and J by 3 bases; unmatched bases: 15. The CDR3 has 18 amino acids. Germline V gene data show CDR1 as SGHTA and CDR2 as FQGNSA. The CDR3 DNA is TGTGCCAGCAGCCCAGGACAGGGGTTGTTAGGAGGTACAGATACGCAGTATTTT. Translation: CASSPGQGLLGGTDTQYF.

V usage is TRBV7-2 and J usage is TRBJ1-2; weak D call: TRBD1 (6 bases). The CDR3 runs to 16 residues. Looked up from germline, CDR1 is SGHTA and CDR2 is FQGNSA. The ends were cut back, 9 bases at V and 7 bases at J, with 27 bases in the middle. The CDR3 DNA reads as TGTGCCAGTGCACTGACCCTGAGACAGGTCATAACTGGCTACACCTTC. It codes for CASALTLRQVITGYTF.

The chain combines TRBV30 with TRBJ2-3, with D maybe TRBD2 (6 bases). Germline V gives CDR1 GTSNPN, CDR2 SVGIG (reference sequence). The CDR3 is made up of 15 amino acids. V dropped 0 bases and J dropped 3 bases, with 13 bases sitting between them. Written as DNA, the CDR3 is TGTGCCTGGAGTGTACAGGTCGGGACTACAGATACGCAGTATTTT. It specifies CAWSVQVGTTDTQYF.

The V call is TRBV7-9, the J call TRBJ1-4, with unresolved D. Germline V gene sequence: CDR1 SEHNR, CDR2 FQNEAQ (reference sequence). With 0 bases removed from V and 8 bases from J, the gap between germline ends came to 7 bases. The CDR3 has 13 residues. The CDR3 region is CASSLAVPEKLFF. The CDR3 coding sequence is TGTGCCAGCAGCTTAGCCGTCCCCGAAAAACTGTTTTTT.